Listed below are T cell receptor beta chains from one sample, sequenced in a study of T-cell memory formation after mild COVID-19. MiXCR, applied by TCRdb to the 5' RACE reads, yields one record per CDR3 protein. The sample records about 560,000 distinct CDR3 sequences, roughly 17% being singletons. Sequencing was done on a sample of PBMCs or a T cell subset sorted from them (not recorded which). The receptor set was obtained from an adult woman who had mild COVID-19 (a few samples of this study predate the infection). Cell type and time point are not known. CDR3s include the opening cysteine and the closing phenylalanine or tryptophan.

V gene: TRBV15; CDR3 length: 15; CDR3 protein: CATSRDSGSTGELFF
V gene: TRBV7-9; CDR3 length: 13; CDR3 protein: CASSLEGASEQYF
V gene: TRBV6-5; CDR3 length: 14; CDR3 protein: CASSEDRGRNTIYF
V gene: TRBV12-3/TRBV12-4; CDR3 length: 14; CDR3 protein: CASSFAISGNTIYF
V gene: TRBV24-1; CDR3 length: 16; CDR3 protein: CATSDISSGSIDEQFF
V gene: TRBV7-9; CDR3 length: 14; CDR3 protein: CASTQGAQRYGYTF
V gene: TRBV5-1; CDR3 length: 17; CDR3 protein: CASSLDWDHGRYNEQLF
V gene: TRBV20-1; CDR3 length: 13; CDR3 protein: CSARQSSYNEQFF
V gene: TRBV12-3/TRBV12-4; CDR3 length: 14; CDR3 protein: CASSEVLGKETQYF
V gene: TRBV6-1; CDR3 length: 15; CDR3 protein: CASSEADQDRGSYTF
V gene: TRBV29-1; CDR3 length: 13; CDR3 protein: CSGLGGGGDGYTF
V gene: TRBV12-3/TRBV12-4; CDR3 length: 15; CDR3 protein: CASSFLYLGGEKLFF
V gene: TRBV19; CDR3 length: 15; CDR3 protein: CASSMQLAEVYEQYF
V gene: TRBV7-9; CDR3 length: 15; CDR3 protein: CASSLLMAGEETQYF
V gene: TRBV2; CDR3 length: 15; CDR3 protein: CASSEGVTRKGEQYF
V gene: TRBV25-1; CDR3 length: 17; CDR3 protein: CASSEYRTSSNTGELFF
V gene: TRBV6-6; CDR3 length: 15; CDR3 protein: CASRGGTVAPSPLHF
V gene: TRBV3-1; CDR3 length: 15; CDR3 protein: CASSRNPGTAEQQYF
V gene: TRBV3-1; CDR3 length: 15; CDR3 protein: CASSPGTGDRYEQYF
V gene: TRBV7-9; CDR3 length: 15; CDR3 protein: CASSLVTSASYEQYF
V gene: TRBV18; CDR3 length: 16; CDR3 protein: CASSPWGGFSNQPQHF
V gene: TRBV7-3; CDR3 length: 18; CDR3 protein: CASSPFPGGTERYNEQFF
V gene: TRBV12-3/TRBV12-4; CDR3 length: 13; CDR3 protein: CASSWTGGNEQFF
V gene: TRBV2; CDR3 length: 12; CDR3 protein: CASSEVWDEQYF
V gene: TRBV11-2; CDR3 length: 17; CDR3 protein: CASSFLSGRVEQETQYF
V gene: TRBV6-5; CDR3 length: 15; CDR3 protein: CASSYSGVLWGGYTF
V gene: TRBV6-6; CDR3 length: 13; CDR3 protein: CASSGGRNTEAFF
V gene: TRBV7-9; CDR3 length: 15; CDR3 protein: CASSPPGQGWYGYTF
V gene: TRBV19; CDR3 length: 16; CDR3 protein: CASSIRLAALPGELFF
V gene: TRBV21-1; CDR3 length: 21; CDR3 protein: CASSKVKGDPGQGAWRETQYF
V gene: TRBV5-1; CDR3 length: 19; CDR3 protein: CASSFGGTRTGGALTEAFF
V gene: TRBV7-9; CDR3 length: 13; CDR3 protein: CASSQRYGNEQFF
V gene: TRBV3-1; CDR3 length: 13; CDR3 protein: CASSGSGIETQYF
V gene: TRBV4-1; CDR3 length: 14; CDR3 protein: CASSQTGTGQPQHF
V gene: TRBV9; CDR3 length: 16; CDR3 protein: CASSGFLAGGTNEQFF
V gene: TRBV4-1; CDR3 length: 15; CDR3 protein: CASSQGQATNEKLFF
V gene: TRBV6-5; CDR3 length: 11; CDR3 protein: CASSYWGGAFF
V gene: TRBV12-3/TRBV12-4; CDR3 length: 14; CDR3 protein: CASSSRAANYGYTF
V gene: TRBV14; CDR3 length: 13; CDR3 protein: CASSRDRYNEQFF
V gene: TRBV7-9; CDR3 length: 15; CDR3 protein: CASSRIDTAAYEQYF
V gene: TRBV7-3; CDR3 length: 18; CDR3 protein: CASSLMHLGGAGTDTQYF
V gene: TRBV7-2; CDR3 length: 15; CDR3 protein: CASSPQAGGHNEQFF
V gene: TRBV5-1; CDR3 length: 12; CDR3 protein: CASREGTTEAFF
V gene: TRBV5-1; CDR3 length: 17; CDR3 protein: CASSLEAQTGGGGGYTF
V gene: TRBV18; CDR3 length: 15; CDR3 protein: CASSPYAGEYETQYF
V gene: TRBV6-2/TRBV6-3; CDR3 length: 16; CDR3 protein: CASSYSSTSGYNEQFF
V gene: TRBV7-6; CDR3 length: 18; CDR3 protein: CASSLGLGSPSNTGELFF
V gene: TRBV5-1; CDR3 length: 14; CDR3 protein: CASSFERGGDEQFF
V gene: TRBV2; CDR3 length: 15; CDR3 protein: CASSRVGTGVPEQYF
V gene: TRBV7-7; CDR3 length: 15; CDR3 protein: CASSSTGGLYNEQFF
V gene: TRBV10-3; CDR3 length: 12; CDR3 protein: CAMGGPDTEAFF
V gene: TRBV14; CDR3 length: 16; CDR3 protein: CASSQLKGVVNEKLFF